A single sample gave rise to the 26 T cell receptor beta chains below, sequenced in a study of PD-1 blockade in classical Hodgkin lymphoma. Libraries were prepared by immunoSEQ multiplex PCR; TCRdb keeps only in-frame clonotypes and omits some of them. The table includes 90,000 to 100,000 clones, roughly 92% detected once. Each patient relapsed following autologous stem cell transplantation, and prior brentuximab vedotin exposure differed. The sequencing here drew on peripheral blood mononuclear cells (PBMCs), taken at baseline. These receptors all stem from a human donor with classical Hodgkin lymphoma.

The chain combines TRBV27 with TRBJ2-1; tentative D call: TRBD2 (6 bases). The length of the CDR3 is 14 residues. Trimming pared 0 bases from V and 6 bases from J, leaving 9 bases between. Germline V gene sequence: CDR1 MNHEY, CDR2 SMNVEV (reference sequence). The CDR3 protein is CASSLSGLVNEQFF. In nucleotides, the CDR3 is TGTGCCAGCAGTTTATCGGGACTCGTCAATGAGCAGTTCTTC.

The V and J genes are TRBV23-1 and TRBJ1-2, with TRBD1 matching 10 bases. TRBV23-1 is classed as an ORF, of uncertain function. The CDR3 is 13 residues long. Trimming took 6 bases from V and 8 from J; bases not matched to a gene: 6. CDR3: CASSLGQGGGYTF. DNA of the CDR3: TGCGCCAGCAGCCTCGGACAGGGGGGAGGCTACACCTTC.

The gene calls are TRBV27 and TRBJ2-7, with D possibly being TRBD2 (6 bases). This CDR3 contains 15 residues. V lost 3 bases to trimming and J lost 2 bases, with 14 bases between them. CDR1 and CDR2 (germline): MNHEY, SMNVEV (reference sequence). This CDR3 is CASSLARGLTYEQYF. CDR3 in DNA: TGTGCCAGCAGTTTGGCGAGGGGACTGACCTACGAGCAGTACTTC.

The chain links TRBV19 to TRBJ1-1; D call uncertain. CDR1 is LNHDA and CDR2 is SQIVND in the germline V gene (reference sequence). The V gene lost 3 bases and the J gene lost 6 bases, with 17 bases spanning the gap. CDR3 length: 15 residues. CDR3 sequence: CASSISAGREAEAFF. CDR3 DNA sequence: TGTGCCAGTAGTATCTCAGCAGGAAGGGAGGCTGAAGCTTTCTTT. Complete variable domain (other parts from reference TRBV19 and TRBJ1-1): DGGITQSPKYLFRKEGQNVTLSCEQNLNHDAMYWYRQDPGQGLRLIYYSQIVNDFQKGDIAEGYSVSREKKESFPLTVTSAQKNPTAFYLCASSISAGREAEAFFGQGTRLTVV.

CDR3 coding DNA: TGCAGTGCTAGAGGTCAAGAGACCCAGTACTTC. Protein sequence: CSARGQETQYF. The V gene is TRBV20-1, the J gene TRBJ2-5; D is unclear. The CDR3 length is 11 residues. CDR1 is DFQATT and CDR2 is SNEGSKA in the germline V gene (reference sequence). The germline V and J ends were trimmed by 1 base and 2 bases, with 2 bases remaining between them.

The V call is TRBV6-4, the J call TRBJ2-7; TRBD2 matches 7 bases. J was trimmed by 0 bases and V by 8 bases; bases with no gene match: 4. Germline V gene sequence: CDR1 MRHNA, CDR2 SNTAGT. There are 13 residues in the CDR3. The CDR3 protein is CASPSGSSYEQYF. CDR3 in DNA: TGTGCCAGCCCTAGCGGTAGCTCCTACGAGCAGTACTTC.

The chain uses TRBV5-6 and TRBJ1-2; TRBD1 matches at 10 bases. V trimming: 3 bases; J trimming: 8 bases; junction bases outside the gene matches: 7. The germline V gene encodes CDR1 SGHDT and CDR2 YYEEEE. This CDR3 contains 14 residues. The CDR3, as DNA: TGTGCCAGCAGCTCCCGACAGGGGGCGGGAGGCTACACCTTC. Amino acids: CASSSRQGAGGYTF.

The chain is built from TRBV30 and TRBJ2-5, with D possibly being TRBD1 or TRBD2 (5 bases each). The CDR3 is 12 residues long. Germline V gene data show CDR1 as GTSNPN and CDR2 as SVGIG (reference sequence). With 0 bases removed from V and 14 bases from J, the gap between germline ends came to 16 bases. DNA of the CDR3: TGTGCCTGGAGTGTACTCCCCGGGGCAGAATACTTC. Protein: CAWSVLPGAEYF.

V and J are TRBV19 and TRBJ1-1, with a tentative D call TRBD1 (6 bases). Germline values: CDR1 LNHDA, CDR2 SQIVND (reference sequence). The CDR3 consists of 14 residues. V was clipped by 6 bases and J by 3 bases, with 14 bases between them. This CDR3 reads CASRPGTSDTEAFF. CDR3 nucleotide sequence: TGTGCCAGTAGACCCGGGACATCCGACACTGAAGCTTTCTTT.

J is TRBJ1-1 and V is TRBV28; TRBD1 might be the D (5 bases). Deletions cut 6 bases from V and 0 bases from J, with 11 bases between. CDR3 length: 14 residues. Germline assignment: CDR1 MDHEN and CDR2 SYDVKM. As DNA, the CDR3 is TGTGCCAGCAGGGCGGGACCCATGAACACTGAAGCTTTCTTT. This sequence encodes CASRAGPMNTEAFF.

The V and J genes are TRBV7-3 and TRBJ2-2, with TRBD1 matching 9 bases. The CDR3 runs to 15 residues. CDR1 and CDR2 from the germline V gene are SGHTA and FQGTGA. The V segment lost 5 bases and the J segment 4 bases; nucleotides outside the gene matches: 5. The DNA for the CDR3 is TGTGCCAGCAGCCTGACAGGGGGATTCACCGGGGAGCTGTTTTTT. This gives the protein CASSLTGGFTGELFF.

The chain recombines TRBV10-3 with TRBJ2-7, with TRBD2 matching 7 bases. Looked up from germline, CDR1 is ENHRY and CDR2 is SYGVKD. V dropped 2 bases and J dropped 7; count of bases not matched to a gene: 8. The CDR3 length is 14 residues. The CDR3 loop reads CAISEAGGGMEQYF. DNA for the CDR3: TGTGCCATCAGTGAGGCTGGGGGGGGGATGGAGCAGTACTTC.

The table lists this clone with a count of one. The gene calls are TRBV5-6 and TRBJ1-5; D is unclear. The V end lost 0 bases, the J end lost 0 bases, and 7 bases lay between the germline ends. Germline loops: CDR1 SGHDT, CDR2 YYEEEE. The CDR3 totals 15 residues. The CDR3 reads CASSLAGVSNQPQHF. The DNA for the CDR3 is TGTGCCAGCAGCTTGGCCGGGGTTAGCAATCAGCCCCAGCATTTT.

The chain has TRBV25-1 and TRBJ2-7; TRBD2 is a possible D gene (5 bases). The ends were cut back, 2 bases at V and 3 bases at J, with 14 bases in the middle. The CDR3 length is 15 residues. The V gene's germline CDR1 is MGHDK and CDR2 SYGVNS. The chain's CDR3 is CASSEGGRTYYEQYF. Written as DNA, the CDR3 is TGTGCCAGCAGTGAAGGCGGCAGGACTTACTACGAGCAGTACTTC.

The J gene is TRBJ2-4, the V gene TRBV9; the D gene is possibly TRBD2 (5 bases). The ends were cut back, 2 bases at V and 8 bases at J, with 11 bases in the middle. The length of the CDR3 is 13 residues. Germline V gives CDR1 SGDLS, CDR2 YYNGEE. This CDR3 is CASSVDVRDIQYF. CDR3 nucleotides: TGTGCCAGCAGCGTCGACGTGCGGGACATTCAGTACTTC.

The chain recombines TRBV6-5 with TRBJ2-6, with 8 bases identical to TRBD1. The CDR3 runs 15 residues. The trim removed 6 bases at V and 4 bases at J, leaving 5 bases unmatched. CDR1 and CDR2 (germline): MNHEY, SVGAGI. CDR3 loop: CASRSRGLGANVLTF. CDR3 bases: TGTGCCAGCAGGTCCAGGGGGCTCGGGGCCAACGTCCTGACTTTC.

DNA of the CDR3: TGTGCCAGCAGCGACAGTTCTGTAGGCTACACCTTC. Protein sequence: CASSDSSVGYTF. The chain uses TRBV28 and TRBJ1-2; possible D gene TRBD1, 5 bases. The germline gives CDR1 MDHEN, CDR2 SYDVKM. This CDR3 contains 12 residues. Trimming took off 6 bases at V and 8 bases at J, with 13 bases between the two ends.

The table lists this clone with a few counts. Here the CDR3 reads CASSFHRGDTPGVPQHF. CDR3 nucleotide sequence: TGTGCCAGCAGCTTTCACAGGGGCGATACCCCAGGAGTACCCCAGCATTTT. This sequence joins TRBV5-8 and TRBJ1-5, with 7 nucleotides matching TRBD1. The trim removed 2 bases at V and 10 bases at J, leaving 18 bases unmatched. Germline CDR1 and CDR2: SGHTS and YDEGEE. The length of the CDR3 is 17 residues.

The chain employs TRBV30 and TRBJ2-5; D is possibly TRBD1 (6 bases). Germline V CDR1 and CDR2: GTSNPN, SVGIG (reference sequence). CDR3 length: 17 residues. Trimming removed 1 base at V and 9 bases at J, with 27 bases between. CDR3 in amino acids: CAWSALGPGQPHGAQYF. CDR3 bases: TGTGCCTGGAGTGCCTTAGGCCCGGGACAACCCCACGGGGCCCAGTACTTC.

This chain links TRBV2 with TRBJ2-2; TRBD1 agrees at 9 bases. Germline assignment: CDR1 SNHLY and CDR2 FYNNEI. This CDR3 has 14 residues. V dropped 10 bases and J dropped 9; count of bases not matched to a gene: 12. The CDR3 DNA follows: TGTGCCAACATTGATCCGGGACAGGGTTGGGAGCTGTTTTTT. Its protein product is CANIDPGQGWELFF.

The gene calls are TRBV28 and TRBJ2-1; a weak D match, TRBD1 (6 bases). V lost 7 bases, J lost 5 bases, and 18 bases lay in between. The CDR3 runs 15 residues. Germline loops: CDR1 MDHEN, CDR2 SYDVKM. The CDR3 spells CASTKPRAGDNEQFF. The DNA of the CDR3 is TGTGCCAGCACCAAACCCAGGGCAGGGGACAATGAGCAGTTCTTC.

This clone was found once. This chain connects TRBV6-1 to TRBJ1-2, with D maybe TRBD1 (5 bases). V was pared by 4 bases and J by 4 bases, with 25 bases between. Germline V gives CDR1 MNHNS, CDR2 SASEGT. The CDR3 extends over 18 amino acids. DNA of the CDR3: TGTGCCAGCAGTGCCCTACTCGTCGGTCAGGGTGGGAGCTATGGCTACACCTTC. This sequence encodes CASSALLVGQGGSYGYTF.

The chain carries TRBV27 and TRBJ1-1; the D is unclear. CDR3 length equals 13 residues. Germline CDR1 reads MNHEY; CDR2 reads SMNVEV (reference sequence). The ends were cut back, 1 base at V and 1 base at J, with 4 bases in the middle. This CDR3 is CASSLYGNTEAFF. The CDR3 coding sequence is TGTGCCAGCAGTTTATACGGGAACACTGAAGCTTTCTTT.

The chain combines TRBV7-7 with TRBJ2-2, with D unclear. Germline V gene sequence: CDR1 SSHAT, CDR2 FNYEAQ (reference sequence). V was trimmed by 0 bases and J by 7 bases, leaving 3 bases between them. The CDR3 covers 12 residues. CDR3: CASSLAGGELFF. The CDR3 DNA follows: TGTGCCAGCAGCTTAGCTGGCGGGGAGCTGTTTTTT.

This sequence joins TRBV5-1 and TRBJ2-7; 9 nucleotides agree with TRBD1. Looked up from germline, CDR1 is SGHRS and CDR2 is YFSETQ. V lost 0 bases and J lost 5; bases outside the gene matches: 3. The CDR3 contains 14 residues. The CDR3 coding sequence is TGCGCCAGCAGCTTGGGCTGGACAGGGGACGAGCAGTACTTC. Translation gives CASSLGWTGDEQYF.

The chain carries TRBV12-5 and TRBJ2-3; D uncertain. Germline V gives CDR1 LGHNT, CDR2 FRNRAP. The CDR3 is made up of 14 amino acids. V shed 10 bases and J shed 3 bases, with 17 bases lying between them. The CDR3 here is CATSTFLRTDTQYF. In DNA, the CDR3 is TGTGCTACCTCTACCTTCTTACGTACAGATACGCAGTATTTT.